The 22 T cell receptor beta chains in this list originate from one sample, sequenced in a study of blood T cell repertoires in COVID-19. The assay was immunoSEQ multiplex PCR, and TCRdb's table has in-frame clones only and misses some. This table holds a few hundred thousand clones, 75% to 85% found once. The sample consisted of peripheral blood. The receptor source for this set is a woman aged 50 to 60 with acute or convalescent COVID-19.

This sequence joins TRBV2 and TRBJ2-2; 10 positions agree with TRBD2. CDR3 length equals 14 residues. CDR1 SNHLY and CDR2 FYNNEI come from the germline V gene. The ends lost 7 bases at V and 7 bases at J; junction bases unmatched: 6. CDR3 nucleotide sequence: TGTGCCAGCACCAGCGGGAGGGATAACGGGGAGCTGTTTTTT. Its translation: CASTSGRDNGELFF.

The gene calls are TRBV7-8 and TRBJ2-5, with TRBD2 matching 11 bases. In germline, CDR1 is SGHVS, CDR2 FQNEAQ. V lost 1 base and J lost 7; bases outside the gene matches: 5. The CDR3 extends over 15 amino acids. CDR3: CASSLDSGRAGTQYF. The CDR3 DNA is TGTGCCAGCAGCTTAGATAGCGGGAGGGCTGGGACCCAGTACTTC.

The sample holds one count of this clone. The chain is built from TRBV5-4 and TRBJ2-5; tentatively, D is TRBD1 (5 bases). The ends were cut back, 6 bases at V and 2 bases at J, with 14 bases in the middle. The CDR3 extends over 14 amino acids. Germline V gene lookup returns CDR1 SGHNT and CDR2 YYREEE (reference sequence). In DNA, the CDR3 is TGTGCCAGCACCGTCAAGGACACACAAGAGACCCAGTACTTC. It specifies CASTVKDTQETQYF.

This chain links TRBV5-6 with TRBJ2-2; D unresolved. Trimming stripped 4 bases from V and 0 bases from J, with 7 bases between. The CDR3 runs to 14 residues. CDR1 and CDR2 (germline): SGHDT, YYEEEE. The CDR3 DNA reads TGTGCCAGCAGCCTACTCTCGAACACCGGGGAGCTGTTTTTT. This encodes CASSLLSNTGELFF. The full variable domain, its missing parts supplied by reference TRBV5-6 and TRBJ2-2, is DAGVTQSPTHLIKTRGQQVTLRCSPKSGHDTVSWYQQALGQGPQFIFQYYEEEERQRGNFPDRFSGHQFPNYSSELNVNALLLGDSALYLCASSLLSNTGELFFGEGSRLTVL.

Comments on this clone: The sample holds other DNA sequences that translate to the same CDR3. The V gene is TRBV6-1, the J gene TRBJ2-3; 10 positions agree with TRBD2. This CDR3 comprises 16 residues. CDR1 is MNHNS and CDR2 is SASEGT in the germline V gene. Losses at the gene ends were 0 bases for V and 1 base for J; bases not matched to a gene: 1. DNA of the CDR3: TGTGCCAGCAGTGAAGCGCTAGCGGGGGGCACAGATACGCAGTATTTT. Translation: CASSEALAGGTDTQYF.

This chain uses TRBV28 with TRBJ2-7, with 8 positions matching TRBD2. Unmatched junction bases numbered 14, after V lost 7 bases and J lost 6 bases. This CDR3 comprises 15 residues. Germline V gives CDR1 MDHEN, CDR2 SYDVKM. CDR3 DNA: TGTGCCAGCAATGGCCTTGGACTAGCTAGAGGCGAGCAGTACTTC. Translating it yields CASNGLGLARGEQYF.

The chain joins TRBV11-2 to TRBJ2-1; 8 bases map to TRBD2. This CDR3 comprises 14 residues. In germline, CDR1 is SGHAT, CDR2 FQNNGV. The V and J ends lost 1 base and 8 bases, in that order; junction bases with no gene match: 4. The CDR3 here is CASSLAGGRDEQFF. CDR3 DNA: TGTGCCAGCAGCTTAGCGGGAGGGCGCGATGAGCAGTTCTTC.

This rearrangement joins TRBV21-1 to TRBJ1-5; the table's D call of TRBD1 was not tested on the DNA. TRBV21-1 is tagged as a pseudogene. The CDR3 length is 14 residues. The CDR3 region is CASSKTTPHQPQHF. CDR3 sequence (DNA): TGTGCCAGCAGCAAAACCACACCTCATCAGCCCCAGCATTTT.

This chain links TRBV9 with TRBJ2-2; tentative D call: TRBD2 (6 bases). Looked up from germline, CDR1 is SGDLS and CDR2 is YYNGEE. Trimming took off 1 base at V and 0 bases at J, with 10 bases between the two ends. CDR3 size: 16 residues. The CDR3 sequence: CASSVSPGANTGELFF. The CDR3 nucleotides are TGTGCCAGCAGCGTATCCCCGGGGGCGAACACCGGGGAGCTGTTTTTT. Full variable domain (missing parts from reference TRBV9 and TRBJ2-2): DSGVTQTPKHLITATGQRVTLRCSPRSGDLSVYWYQQSLDQGLQFLIQYYNGEERAKGNILERFSAQQFPDLHSELNLSSLELGDSALYFCASSVSPGANTGELFFGEGSRLTVL.

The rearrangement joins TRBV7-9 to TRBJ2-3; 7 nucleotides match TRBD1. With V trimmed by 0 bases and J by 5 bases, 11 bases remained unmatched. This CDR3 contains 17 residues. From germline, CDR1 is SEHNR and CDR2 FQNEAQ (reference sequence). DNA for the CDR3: TGTGCCAGCAGCTTAGCCTCCAGGCCAGGGGGTGGAGATACGCAGTATTTT. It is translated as CASSLASRPGGGDTQYF.

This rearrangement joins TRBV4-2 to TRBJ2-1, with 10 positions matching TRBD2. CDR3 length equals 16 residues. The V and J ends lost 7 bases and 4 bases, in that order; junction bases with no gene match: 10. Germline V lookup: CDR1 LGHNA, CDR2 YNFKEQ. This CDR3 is CASTRRTSGPYNEQFF. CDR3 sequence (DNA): TGTGCCAGCACCCGGCGGACTAGCGGACCTTACAATGAGCAGTTCTTC.

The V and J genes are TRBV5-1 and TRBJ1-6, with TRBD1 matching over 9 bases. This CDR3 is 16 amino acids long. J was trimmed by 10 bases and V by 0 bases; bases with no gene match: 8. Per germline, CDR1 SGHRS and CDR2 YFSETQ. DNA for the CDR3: TGCGCCAGCAGCTTGGCTTACAGGGGGCTGGGGTCACCCCTCCACTTT. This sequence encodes CASSLAYRGLGSPLHF.

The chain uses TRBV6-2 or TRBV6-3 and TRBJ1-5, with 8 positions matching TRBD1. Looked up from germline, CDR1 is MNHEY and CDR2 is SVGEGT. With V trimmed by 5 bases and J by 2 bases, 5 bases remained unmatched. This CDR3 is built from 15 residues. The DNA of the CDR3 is TGTGCCAGCAGTGGACAGGGTCGGGGCAATCAGCCCCAGCATTTT. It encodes CASSGQGRGNQPQHF.

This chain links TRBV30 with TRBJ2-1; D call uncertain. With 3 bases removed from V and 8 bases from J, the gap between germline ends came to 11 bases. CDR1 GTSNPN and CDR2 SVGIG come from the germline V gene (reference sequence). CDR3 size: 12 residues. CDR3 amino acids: CAWSRRRHEQFF. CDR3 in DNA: TGTGCCTGGAGCCGCCGGCGGCATGAGCAGTTCTTC.

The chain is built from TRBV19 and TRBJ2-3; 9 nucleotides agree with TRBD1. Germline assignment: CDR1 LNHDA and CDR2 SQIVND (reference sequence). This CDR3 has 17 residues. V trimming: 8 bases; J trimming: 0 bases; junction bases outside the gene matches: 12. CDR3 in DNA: TGTGCCAGTGGTGACAGGGGGGTCCTTCTCAGCACAGATACGCAGTATTTT. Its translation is CASGDRGVLLSTDTQYF. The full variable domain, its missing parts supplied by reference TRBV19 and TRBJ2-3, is DGGITQSPKYLFRKEGQNVTLSCEQNLNHDAMYWYRQDPGQGLRLIYYSQIVNDFQKGDIAEGYSVSREKKESFPLTVTSAQKNPTAFYLCASGDRGVLLSTDTQYFGPGTRLTVL.

The CDR3 DNA reads TGTGCCAGCAGCGTGGTGGGGAGTGAAAAACTGTTTTTT. It encodes CASSVVGSEKLFF. The chain joins TRBV11-2 to TRBJ1-4; no clear D. This CDR3 comprises 13 residues. CDR1 is SGHAT, CDR2 FQNNGV, per germline. Deletions cut 5 bases from V and 7 bases from J, with 11 bases between.

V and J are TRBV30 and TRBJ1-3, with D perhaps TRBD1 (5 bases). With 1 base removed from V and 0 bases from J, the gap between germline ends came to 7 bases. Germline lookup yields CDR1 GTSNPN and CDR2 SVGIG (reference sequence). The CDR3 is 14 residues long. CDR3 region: CAWSGDSSGNTIYF. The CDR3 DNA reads TGTGCCTGGAGTGGAGACAGCTCTGGAAACACCATATATTTT.

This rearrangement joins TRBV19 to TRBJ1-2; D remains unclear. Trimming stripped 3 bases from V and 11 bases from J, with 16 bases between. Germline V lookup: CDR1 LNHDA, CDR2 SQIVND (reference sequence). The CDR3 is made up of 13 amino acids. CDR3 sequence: CASSIDPKAGYTF. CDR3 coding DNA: TGTGCCAGTAGTATCGACCCTAAGGCGGGGTACACCTTC.

The CDR3 loop is CASSRQGAAYEQYF. The CDR3 nucleotides are TGTGCCAGCAGTCGACAGGGGGCTGCCTACGAGCAGTACTTC. The chain is built from TRBV5-4 and TRBJ2-7, with TRBD1 matching over 10 bases. This CDR3 is 14 amino acids long. Germline CDR1 and CDR2: SGHNT and YYREEE (reference sequence). V dropped 5 bases and J dropped 2; count of bases not matched to a gene: 4.

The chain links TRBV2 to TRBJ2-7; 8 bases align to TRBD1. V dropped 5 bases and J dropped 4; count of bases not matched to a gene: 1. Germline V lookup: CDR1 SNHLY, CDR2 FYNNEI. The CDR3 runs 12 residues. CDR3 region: CASSRTGYEQYF. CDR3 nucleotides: TGTGCCAGCAGTCGGACAGGGTACGAGCAGTACTTC.

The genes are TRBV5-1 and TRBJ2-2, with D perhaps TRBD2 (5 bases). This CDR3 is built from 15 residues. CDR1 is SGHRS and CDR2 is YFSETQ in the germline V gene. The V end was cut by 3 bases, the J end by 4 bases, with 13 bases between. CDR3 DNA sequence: TGCGCCAGCAGCTACACCGATCGGGGCACCGGGGAGCTGTTTTTT. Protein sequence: CASSYTDRGTGELFF.

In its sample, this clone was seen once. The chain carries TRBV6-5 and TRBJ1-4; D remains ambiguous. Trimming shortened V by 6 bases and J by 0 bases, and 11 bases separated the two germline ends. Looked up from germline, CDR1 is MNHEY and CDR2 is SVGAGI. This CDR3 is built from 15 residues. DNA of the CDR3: TGTGCCAGCAGCCGCCGCCCAGCAACTAATGAAAAACTGTTTTTT. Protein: CASSRRPATNEKLFF.